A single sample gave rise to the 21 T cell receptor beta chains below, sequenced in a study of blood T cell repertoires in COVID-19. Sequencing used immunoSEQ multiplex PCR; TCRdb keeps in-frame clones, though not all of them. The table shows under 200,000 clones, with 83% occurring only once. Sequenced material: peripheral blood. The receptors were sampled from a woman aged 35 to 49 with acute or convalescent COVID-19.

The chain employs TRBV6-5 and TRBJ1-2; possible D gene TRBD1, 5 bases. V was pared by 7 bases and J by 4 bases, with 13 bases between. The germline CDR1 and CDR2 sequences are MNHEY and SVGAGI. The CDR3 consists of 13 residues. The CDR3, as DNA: TGTGCCAGCACCACTGGGGGGACCTATGGCTACACCTTC. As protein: CASTTGGTYGYTF.

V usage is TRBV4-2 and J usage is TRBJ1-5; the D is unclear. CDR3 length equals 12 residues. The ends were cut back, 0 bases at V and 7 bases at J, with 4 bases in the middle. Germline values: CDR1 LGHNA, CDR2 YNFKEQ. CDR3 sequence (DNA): TGTGCCAGCAGCCAAGATGGCCAGCCCCAGCATTTT. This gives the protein CASSQDGQPQHF.

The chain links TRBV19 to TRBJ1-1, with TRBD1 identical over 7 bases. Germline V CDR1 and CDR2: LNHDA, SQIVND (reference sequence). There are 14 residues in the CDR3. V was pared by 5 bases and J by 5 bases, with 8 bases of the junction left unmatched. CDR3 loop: CASSLRTGYTEAFF. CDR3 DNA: TGTGCCAGTAGTCTCCGGACAGGTTATACTGAAGCTTTCTTT.

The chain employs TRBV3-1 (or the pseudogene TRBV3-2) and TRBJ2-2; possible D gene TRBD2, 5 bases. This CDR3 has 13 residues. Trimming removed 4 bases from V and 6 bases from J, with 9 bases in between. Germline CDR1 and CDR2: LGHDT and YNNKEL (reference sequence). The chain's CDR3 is CASSPMEAGELFF. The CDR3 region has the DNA TGTGCCAGCAGCCCGATGGAGGCCGGGGAGCTGTTTTTT.

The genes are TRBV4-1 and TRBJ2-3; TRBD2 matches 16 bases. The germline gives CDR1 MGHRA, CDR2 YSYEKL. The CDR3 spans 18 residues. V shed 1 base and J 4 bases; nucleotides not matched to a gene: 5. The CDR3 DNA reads TGCGCCAGCAGCCAAGTGTTGGGACTAGCGGGAGGGGCAGATACGCAGTATTTT. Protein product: CASSQVLGLAGGADTQYF.

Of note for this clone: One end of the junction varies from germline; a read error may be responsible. CDR3 sequence: CASSSTGGPVF. In DNA, the CDR3 is TGTGCCAGCAGCTCGACAGGGGGGCCTGTCTTT. The chain uses TRBV11-2 and TRBJ1-1; 9 bases agree with TRBD1. The CDR3 length is 11 residues. Germline V gene lookup returns CDR1 SGHAT and CDR2 FQNNGV.

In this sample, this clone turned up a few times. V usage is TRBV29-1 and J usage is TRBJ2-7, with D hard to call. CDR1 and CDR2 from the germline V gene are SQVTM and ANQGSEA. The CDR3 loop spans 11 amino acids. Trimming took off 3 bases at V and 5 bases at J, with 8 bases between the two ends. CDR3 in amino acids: CSVDIQDEQYF. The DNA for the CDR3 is TGCAGCGTTGACATCCAGGACGAGCAGTACTTC.

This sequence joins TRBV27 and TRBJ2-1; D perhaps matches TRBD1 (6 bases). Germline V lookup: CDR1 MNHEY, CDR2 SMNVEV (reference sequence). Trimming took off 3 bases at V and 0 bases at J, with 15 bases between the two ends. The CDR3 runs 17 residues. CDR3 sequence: CASSLYASGASYNEQFF. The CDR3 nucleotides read TGTGCCAGCAGTTTGTACGCGTCAGGGGCCTCCTACAATGAGCAGTTCTTC.

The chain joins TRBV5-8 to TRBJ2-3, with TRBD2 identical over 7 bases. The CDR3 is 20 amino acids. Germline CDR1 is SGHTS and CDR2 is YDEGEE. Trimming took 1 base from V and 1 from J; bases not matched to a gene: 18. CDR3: CASSLLTYIRTRGGTDTQYF. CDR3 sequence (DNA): TGTGCCAGCAGCTTGCTCACTTACATAAGGACTAGAGGGGGCACAGATACGCAGTATTTT.

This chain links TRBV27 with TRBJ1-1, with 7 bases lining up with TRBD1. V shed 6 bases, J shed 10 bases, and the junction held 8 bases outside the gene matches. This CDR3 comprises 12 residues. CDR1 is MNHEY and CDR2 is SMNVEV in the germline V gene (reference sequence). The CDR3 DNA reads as TGTGCCAGCAGCACCTCGGGACAGAGAGCTTTCTTT. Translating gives CASSTSGQRAFF.

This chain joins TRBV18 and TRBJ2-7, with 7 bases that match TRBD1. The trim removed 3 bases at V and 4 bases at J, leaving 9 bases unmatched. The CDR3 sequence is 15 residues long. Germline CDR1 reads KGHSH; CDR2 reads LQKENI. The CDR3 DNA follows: TGTGCCAGCTCACCCATCGACAGGGCCGGATACGAGCAGTACTTC. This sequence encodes CASSPIDRAGYEQYF.

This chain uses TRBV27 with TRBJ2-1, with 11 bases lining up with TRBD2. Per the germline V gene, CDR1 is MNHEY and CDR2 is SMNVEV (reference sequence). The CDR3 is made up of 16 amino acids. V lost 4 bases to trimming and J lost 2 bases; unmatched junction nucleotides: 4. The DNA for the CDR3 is TGTGCCAGCAGTTCTGCGGGACTAGCGGCCTACAATGAGCAGTTCTTC. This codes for CASSSAGLAAYNEQFF.

The CDR3 loop is CASSYSGTGYYGYTF. For the CDR3, the DNA is TGTGCCAGCAGTTACTCCGGGACAGGATACTATGGCTACACCTTC. The chain employs TRBV27 and TRBJ1-2, with TRBD1 identical over 8 bases. Germline lookup yields CDR1 MNHEY and CDR2 SMNVEV (reference sequence). CDR3 length equals 15 residues. J gave up 3 bases and V 4 bases, and 7 bases lay outside the gene matches.

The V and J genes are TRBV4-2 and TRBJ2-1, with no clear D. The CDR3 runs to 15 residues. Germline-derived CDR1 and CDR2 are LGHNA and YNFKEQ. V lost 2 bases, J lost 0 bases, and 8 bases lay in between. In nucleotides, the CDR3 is TGTGCCAGCAGCCAACCAACGAGCTCCTACAATGAGCAGTTCTTC. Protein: CASSQPTSSYNEQFF.

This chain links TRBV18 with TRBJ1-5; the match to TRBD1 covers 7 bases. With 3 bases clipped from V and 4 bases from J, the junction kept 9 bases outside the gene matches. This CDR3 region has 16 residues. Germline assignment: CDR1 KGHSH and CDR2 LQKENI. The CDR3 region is CASSPLHAGGNQPQHF. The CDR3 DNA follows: TGTGCCAGCTCACCCCTCCACGCAGGGGGTAATCAGCCCCAGCATTTT.

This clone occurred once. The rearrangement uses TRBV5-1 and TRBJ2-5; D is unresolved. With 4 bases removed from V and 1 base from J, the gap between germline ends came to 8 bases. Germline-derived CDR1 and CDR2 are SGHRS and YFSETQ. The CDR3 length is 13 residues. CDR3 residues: CASSPDVQETQYF. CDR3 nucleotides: TGCGCCAGCAGCCCAGATGTCCAAGAGACCCAGTACTTC.

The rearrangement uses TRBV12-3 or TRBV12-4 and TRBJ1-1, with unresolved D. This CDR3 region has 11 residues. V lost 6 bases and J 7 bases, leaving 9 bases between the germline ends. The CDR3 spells CASSQHVEAFF. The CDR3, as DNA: TGTGCCAGCAGCCAACACGTTGAAGCTTTCTTT.

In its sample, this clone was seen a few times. The CDR3 DNA reads as TGTGCCAGCAGCTGGGGACAGTACAATGAGCAGTTCTTC. Translating gives CASSWGQYNEQFF. The chain has TRBV5-6 and TRBJ2-1, with 7 bases lining up with TRBD1. CDR1 SGHDT and CDR2 YYEEEE come from the germline V gene. This CDR3 is built from 13 residues. Trimming took 3 bases from V and 4 from J; bases not matched to a gene: 1.

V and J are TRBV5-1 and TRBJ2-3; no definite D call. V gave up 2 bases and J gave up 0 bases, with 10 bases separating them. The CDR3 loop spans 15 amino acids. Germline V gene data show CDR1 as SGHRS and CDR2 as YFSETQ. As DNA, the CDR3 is TGCGCCAGCAGCTTATGGCCGACTAGCACAGATACGCAGTATTTT. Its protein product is CASSLWPTSTDTQYF.

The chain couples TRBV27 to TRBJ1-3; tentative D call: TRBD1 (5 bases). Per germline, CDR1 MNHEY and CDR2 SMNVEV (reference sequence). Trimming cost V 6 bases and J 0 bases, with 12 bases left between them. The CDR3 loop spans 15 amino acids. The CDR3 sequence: CASSPTANSGNTIYF. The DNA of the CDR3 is TGTGCCAGCAGCCCGACAGCGAACTCTGGAAACACCATATATTTT.

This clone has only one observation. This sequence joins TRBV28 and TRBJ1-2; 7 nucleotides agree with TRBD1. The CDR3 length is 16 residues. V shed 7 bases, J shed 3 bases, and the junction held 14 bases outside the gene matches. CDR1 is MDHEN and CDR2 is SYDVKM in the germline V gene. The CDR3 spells CASTGGQPPTYYGYTF. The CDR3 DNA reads TGTGCCAGCACCGGGGGACAGCCACCCACTTACTATGGCTACACCTTC.